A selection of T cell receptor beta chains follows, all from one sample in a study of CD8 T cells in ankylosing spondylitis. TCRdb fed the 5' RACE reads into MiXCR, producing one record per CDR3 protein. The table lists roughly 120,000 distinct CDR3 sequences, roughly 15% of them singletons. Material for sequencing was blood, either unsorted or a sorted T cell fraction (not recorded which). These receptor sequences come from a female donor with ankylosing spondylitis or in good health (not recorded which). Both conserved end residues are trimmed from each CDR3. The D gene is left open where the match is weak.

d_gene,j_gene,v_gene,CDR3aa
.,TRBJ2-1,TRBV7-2,ASSLSRVNEQF
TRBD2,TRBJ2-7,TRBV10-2,ASSEAGTRSDEQY
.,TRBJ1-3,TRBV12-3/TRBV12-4,ASTPQRISGNTIY
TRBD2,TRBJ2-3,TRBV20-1,SARRSSGGSTDTQY
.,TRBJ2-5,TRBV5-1,ATSAGQNQETQY
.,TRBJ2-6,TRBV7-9,ASSSRGVRANVLT
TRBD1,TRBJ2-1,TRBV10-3,AISGQGLERYNEQF
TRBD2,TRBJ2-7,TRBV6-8,ASTLAGAIYEQY
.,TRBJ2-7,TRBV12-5,ASGFSGDSLG
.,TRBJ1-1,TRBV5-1,ASSASGLKGTEAF
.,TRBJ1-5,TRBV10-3,AISAGVSQPQH
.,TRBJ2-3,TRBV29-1,SVVEGYTDTQY
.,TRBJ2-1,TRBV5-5,ASSPLYSGTYNEQF
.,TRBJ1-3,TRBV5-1,ASSPGSPGGTIY
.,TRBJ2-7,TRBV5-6,ASSLGVLGDDYEQY
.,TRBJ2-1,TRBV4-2,ASSQATALPGQQF
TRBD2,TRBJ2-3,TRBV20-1,SARDLAGGTDTQY